The 2 T cell receptor beta chains below come from one sample, sequenced in a study of graft-versus-host responses after intestinal transplantation. Sequenced by immunoSEQ multiplex PCR; TCRdb stores in-frame clones only, minus some. The sample lists 100,000 or so clones, 90% to 95% occurring once. These receptors have no identified antigens. The specimen was unstimulated CD4+ T cells sorted from spleen or lymph node cells, collected before intestinal transplant. The receptors come from a human donor who received an intestinal transplant.

The chain recombines TRBV12-5 with TRBJ2-7; D possibly corresponds to TRBD2 (6 bases). The CDR3 has 13 residues. Germline-derived CDR1 and CDR2 are LGHNT and FRNRAP. V shed 4 bases and J shed 4 bases, with 11 bases lying between them. The CDR3, as DNA: TGTGCTAGTGGTTCGATAGCGGCATACGAGCAGTACTTC. Its translation: CASGSIAAYEQYF.

V gene TRBV21-1 combines with J gene TRBJ2-7; TRBD2, the table's D call, lacks a check against the DNA. TRBV21-1 is classified as a pseudogene. CDR3 length: 16 amino acids. The CDR3 region is CASSRPKRRGRHEQYF. The CDR3, as DNA: TGTGCCAGCAGCCGACCCAAGCGGAGAGGGCGGCACGAGCAGTACTTC.